This T cell receptor beta chain is from a study of radiotherapy plus CTLA-4 blockade in lung cancer (dated by TCRdb to the late 2010s). In the study overall: Among enrolled patients, about 17% had an objective response and roughly 31% reached disease control.

With respect to this clone: The clone's antigen remains unknown. The record has no base qualities; no much larger clone is one base away.

Summary of the overall study and its limitations: Increased serum interferon-beta after radiation, together with early dynamic changes in blood T cell clones, were reported to be the strongest predictors of response. TCR clones derived from tumors expanded in peripheral blood after treatment with radiotherapy and ipilimumab.

Receptor libraries were prepared by the immunoSEQ multiplex PCR assay. TCRdb carries this immuneACCESS record with in-frame sequences only. Its versions omit some clonotypes, under half of them owing to an unresolved V gene in the studies checked, with the rest unexplained. In all, the sample holds 65,000 to 85,000 clones, and 70% to 80% of those were seen once. The ten biggest clones cover around 10% of the sample. In this study, focal radiation therapy paired with CTLA-4 blockade (ipilimumab) was tested in patients who had chemo-refractory metastatic non-small-cell lung cancer. From its cysteine to its phenylalanine, the CDR3 spans 12 amino acids. The entry retains the CDR3 DNA only, 36 bases that are in frame from base 1. The V and J ends are trimmed by 2 bases and 1 base, leaving 5 bases between them. Based on the germline V gene (reference sequence), the CDR1 and CDR2 sequences are GTSNPN and SVGIG.

The receptor was isolated from a human donor with non-small cell lung cancer whose response to radiotherapy plus ipilimumab could not be evaluated. The sequence is built from TRBV30 and TRBJ1-2, with no confident D gene call. The sample consisted of peripheral blood, taken from a patient treated with radiotherapy plus ipilimumab. The CDR3 protein: CAWSYGNYGYTF. The base sequence is TGTGCCTGGAGTTACGGTAACTATGGCTACACCTTC.